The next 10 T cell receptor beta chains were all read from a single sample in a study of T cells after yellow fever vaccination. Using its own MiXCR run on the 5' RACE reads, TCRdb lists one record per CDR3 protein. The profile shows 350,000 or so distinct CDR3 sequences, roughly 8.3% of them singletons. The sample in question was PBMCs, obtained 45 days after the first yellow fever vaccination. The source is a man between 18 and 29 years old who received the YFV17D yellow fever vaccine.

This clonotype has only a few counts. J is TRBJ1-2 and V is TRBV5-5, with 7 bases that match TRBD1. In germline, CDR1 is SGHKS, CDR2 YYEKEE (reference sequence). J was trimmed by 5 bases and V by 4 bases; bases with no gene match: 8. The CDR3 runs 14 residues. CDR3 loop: CASSRDSPSYGYTF. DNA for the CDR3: TGTGCCAGCAGCCGGGACAGCCCCTCATATGGCTACACCTTC.

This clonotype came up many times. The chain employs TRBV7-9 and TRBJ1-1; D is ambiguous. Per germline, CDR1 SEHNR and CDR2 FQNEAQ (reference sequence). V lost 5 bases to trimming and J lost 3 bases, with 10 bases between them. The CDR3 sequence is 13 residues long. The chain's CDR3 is CASSEDRDTEAFF. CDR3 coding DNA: TGTGCCAGCAGCGAAGATAGGGACACTGAAGCTTTCTTT.

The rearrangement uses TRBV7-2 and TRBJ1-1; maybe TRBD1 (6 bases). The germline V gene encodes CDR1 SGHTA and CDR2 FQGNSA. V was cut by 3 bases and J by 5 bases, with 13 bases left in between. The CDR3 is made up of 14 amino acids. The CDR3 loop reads CASSLGGAITEAFF. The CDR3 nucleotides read TGTGCCAGCAGCTTGGGGGGGGCGATAACTGAAGCTTTCTTT.

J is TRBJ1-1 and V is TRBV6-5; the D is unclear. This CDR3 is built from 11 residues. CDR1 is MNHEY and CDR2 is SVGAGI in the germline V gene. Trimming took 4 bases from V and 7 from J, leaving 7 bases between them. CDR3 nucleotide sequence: TGTGCCAGCAGTTCGGAAGTTGAAGCTTTCTTT. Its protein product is CASSSEVEAFF.

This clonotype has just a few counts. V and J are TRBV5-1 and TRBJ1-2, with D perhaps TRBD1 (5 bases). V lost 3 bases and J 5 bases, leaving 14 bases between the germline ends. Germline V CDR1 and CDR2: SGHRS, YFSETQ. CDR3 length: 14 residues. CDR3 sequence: CASSSGTPEYGYTF. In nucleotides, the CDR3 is TGCGCCAGCAGCTCCGGGACTCCGGAATATGGCTACACCTTC.

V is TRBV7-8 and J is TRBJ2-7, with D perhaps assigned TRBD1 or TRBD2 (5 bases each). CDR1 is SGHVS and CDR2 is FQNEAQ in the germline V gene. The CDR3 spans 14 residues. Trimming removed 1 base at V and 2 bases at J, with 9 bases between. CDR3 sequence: CASSLGGEPYEQYV. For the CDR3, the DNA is TGTGCCAGCAGCTTAGGAGGGGAACCCTACGAGCAGTACGTC.

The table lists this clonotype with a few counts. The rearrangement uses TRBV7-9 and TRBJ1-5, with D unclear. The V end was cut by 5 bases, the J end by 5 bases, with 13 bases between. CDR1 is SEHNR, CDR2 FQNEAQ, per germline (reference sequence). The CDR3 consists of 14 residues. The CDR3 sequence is CASSPPWEDQPQHF. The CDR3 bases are TGTGCCAGCAGCCCCCCCTGGGAAGATCAGCCCCAGCATTTT.

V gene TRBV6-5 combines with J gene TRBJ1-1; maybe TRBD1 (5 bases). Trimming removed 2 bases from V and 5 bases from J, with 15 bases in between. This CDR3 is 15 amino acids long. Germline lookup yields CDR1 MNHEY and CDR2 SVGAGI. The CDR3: CASSYLRGGLTEAFF. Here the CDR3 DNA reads TGTGCCAGCAGTTACCTCCGGGGCGGTTTGACTGAAGCTTTCTTT.

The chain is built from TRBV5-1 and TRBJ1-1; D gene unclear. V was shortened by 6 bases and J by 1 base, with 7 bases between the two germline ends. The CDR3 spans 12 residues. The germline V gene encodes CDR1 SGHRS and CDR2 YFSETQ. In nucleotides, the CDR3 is TGCGCCAGCATTGACGGGAACACTGAAGCTTTCTTT. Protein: CASIDGNTEAFF.

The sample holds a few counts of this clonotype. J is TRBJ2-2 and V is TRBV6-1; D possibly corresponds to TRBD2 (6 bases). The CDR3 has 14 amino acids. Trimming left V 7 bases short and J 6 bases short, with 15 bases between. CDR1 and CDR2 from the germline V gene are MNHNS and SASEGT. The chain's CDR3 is CASIPNRRAGELFF. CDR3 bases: TGTGCCAGCATCCCAAACAGGAGGGCCGGGGAGCTGTTTTTT.